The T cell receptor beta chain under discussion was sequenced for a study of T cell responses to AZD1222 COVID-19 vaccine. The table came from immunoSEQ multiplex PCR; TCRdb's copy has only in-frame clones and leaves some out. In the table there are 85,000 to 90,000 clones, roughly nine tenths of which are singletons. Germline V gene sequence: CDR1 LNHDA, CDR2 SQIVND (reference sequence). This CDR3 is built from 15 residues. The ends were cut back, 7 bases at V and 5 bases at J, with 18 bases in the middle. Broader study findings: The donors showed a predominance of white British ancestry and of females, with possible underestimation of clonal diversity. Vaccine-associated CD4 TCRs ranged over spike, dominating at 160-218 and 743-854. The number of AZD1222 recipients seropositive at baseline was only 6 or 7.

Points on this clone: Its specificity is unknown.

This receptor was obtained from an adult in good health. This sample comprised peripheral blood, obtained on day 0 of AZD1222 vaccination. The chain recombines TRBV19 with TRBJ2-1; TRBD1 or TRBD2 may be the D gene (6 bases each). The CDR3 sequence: CASTPRGETDNEQFF. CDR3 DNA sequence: TGTGCCAGTACCCCGAGGGGGGAGACGGACAATGAGCAGTTCTTC.